Presented here are 17 T cell receptor beta chains from one specimen sequenced in a study of graft-versus-host responses after intestinal transplantation. Repertoires were generated with immunoSEQ multiplex PCR, while TCRdb's copy carries only in-frame clones and drops some. The profile shows tens of thousands of clones, over 85% of them singletons. What these receptors recognize is not known. Sequencing used unstimulated CD8+ T cells sorted from spleen or lymph node cells, obtained before intestinal transplant. These receptors originate from a human donor who received an intestinal transplant.

The chain uses TRBV9 and TRBJ2-7; 9 bases agree with TRBD2. There are 15 residues in the CDR3. Trimming at V came to 0 bases and at J to 5 bases, leaving 6 bases not matched to a gene. Germline V gene sequence: CDR1 SGDLS, CDR2 YYNGEE. As DNA, the CDR3 is TGTGCCAGCAGCGTAGGCGGGAGGGCCAAGGACGAGCAGTACTTC. Translated: CASSVGGRAKDEQYF.

The V gene is TRBV4-1, the J gene TRBJ2-1, with 11 nucleotides matching TRBD2. Losses at the gene ends were 1 base for V and 2 bases for J; bases not matched to a gene: 4. Germline CDR1 reads MGHRA; CDR2 reads YSYEKL. The CDR3 is made up of 17 amino acids. The CDR3 loop reads CASSQGTGLAAYNEQFF. The CDR3 DNA reads as TGCGCCAGCAGCCAAGGGACGGGACTAGCGGCCTACAATGAGCAGTTCTTC.

CDR3 nucleotides: TGTGCCACCAGCAGAGACGACGGTTACGAGCAGTACTTC. This sequence encodes CATSRDDGYEQYF. The rearrangement uses TRBV15 and TRBJ2-7; D unclear. V lost 0 bases and J lost 4, with 7 bases in between. From germline, CDR1 is LNHNV and CDR2 YYDKDF (reference sequence). The CDR3 has 13 residues.

The chain carries TRBV14 and TRBJ2-5, with no clear D. CDR1 is SGHDN, CDR2 FVKESK, per germline. Trimming removed 6 bases at V and 1 base at J, with 3 bases between. CDR3 length equals 11 residues. Written as DNA, the CDR3 is TGTGCCAGCAGTATCCAAGAGACCCAGTACTTC. Amino acids: CASSIQETQYF.

This chain joins TRBV7-9 and TRBJ2-1; 11 nucleotides line up with TRBD1. V lost 3 bases to trimming and J lost 9 bases; unmatched junction nucleotides: 10. CDR3 length: 16 amino acids. Germline V lookup: CDR1 SEHNR, CDR2 FQNEAQ (reference sequence). CDR3 sequence reads: CASSFKDRGPLGEQFF. Written as DNA, the CDR3 is TGTGCCAGCAGCTTTAAGGACAGGGGGCCGTTGGGTGAGCAGTTCTTC.

The genes are TRBV15 and TRBJ1-5; D not resolved. Trimming removed 0 bases at V and 5 bases at J, with 5 bases between. Germline CDR1 LNHNV, CDR2 YYDKDF (reference sequence). This CDR3 contains 13 residues. CDR3 in DNA: TGTGCCACCAGCAGAGAGGAGTATCAGCCCCAGCATTTT. Its translation: CATSREEYQPQHF.

The V and J genes are TRBV5-1 and TRBJ2-7; 8 bases line up with TRBD1. Trimming removed 4 bases from V and 2 bases from J; junction bases left unmatched: 5. The CDR3 runs to 14 residues. The germline CDR1 and CDR2 sequences are SGHRS and YFSETQ. DNA of the CDR3: TGCGCCAGCAGCCTAGGGACAGGCCCCTACGAGCAGTACTTC. Translated: CASSLGTGPYEQYF.

This chain uses TRBV7-3 with TRBJ1-4; D remains unclear. This CDR3 comprises 14 residues. V lost 5 bases, J lost 2 bases, and 9 bases lay in between. The V gene's germline CDR1 is SGHTA and CDR2 FQGTGA. Written as DNA, the CDR3 is TGTGCCAGCAGCCCGGCGCGGACTAATGAAAAACTGTTTTTT. It encodes CASSPARTNEKLFF.

The chain links TRBV2 to TRBJ2-7; 10 nucleotides match TRBD2. Germline CDR1 and CDR2: SNHLY and FYNNEI. V lost 7 bases and J lost 2; bases outside the gene matches: 11. The length of the CDR3 is 16 residues. The CDR3 DNA reads TGTGCCAGCAATGGACTAGCGGAAAGATCAACCTACGAGCAGTACTTC. The encoded protein is CASNGLAERSTYEQYF.

This chain uses TRBV6-5 with TRBJ1-5; no reliable D call. The germline V gene has CDR1 MNHEY and CDR2 SVGAGI. Trimming cost V 1 base and J 8 bases, with 12 bases left between them. The CDR3 has 14 amino acids. The CDR3 sequence is CASSYFEGGEPQHF. The CDR3 bases are TGTGCCAGCAGTTACTTTGAGGGCGGGGAGCCCCAGCATTTT.

This clone was detected once. The CDR3 nucleotides are TGTGCCAGCAGCCAATCACGGGGAGGGTTCTACAATGAGCAGTTCTTC. Translating gives CASSQSRGGFYNEQFF. The V call is TRBV16, the J call TRBJ2-1, with 7 bases matching TRBD2. The length of the CDR3 is 16 residues. V trimming: 0 bases; J trimming: 3 bases; junction bases outside the gene matches: 5. Germline CDR1 is KGHSY and CDR2 is FQNENV.

The chain employs TRBV28 and TRBJ2-7, with D perhaps matching TRBD1 (6 bases). Trimming pared 2 bases from V and 0 bases from J, leaving 8 bases between. This CDR3 spans 14 amino acids. The V gene's germline CDR1 is MDHEN and CDR2 SYDVKM. The CDR3 reads CASSLTGSSYEQYF. The CDR3 DNA follows: TGTGCCAGCAGTTTAACAGGGAGCTCCTACGAGCAGTACTTC.

This clone has only one observation. The chain recombines TRBV15 with TRBJ1-1; no reliable D call. Germline V gene lookup returns CDR1 LNHNV and CDR2 YYDKDF (reference sequence). The germline V and J ends were trimmed by 0 bases and 7 bases, with 18 bases remaining between them. This CDR3 has 16 amino acids. The DNA for the CDR3 is TGTGCCACCAGCAGAGAAGAAGGCAGATCGGGCTTTGAAGCTTTCTTT. Protein: CATSREEGRSGFEAFF. Complete variable domain (other parts from reference TRBV15 and TRBJ1-1): DAMVIQNPRYQVTQFGKPVTLSCSQTLNHNVMYWYQQKSSQAPKLLFHYYDKDFNNEADTPDNFQSRRPNTSFCFLDIRSPGLGDTAMYLCATSREEGRSGFEAFFGQGTRLTVV.

V and J are TRBV4-3 and TRBJ1-2; D unresolved. This CDR3 is built from 15 residues. Between the trimmed V and J ends, which lost 0 bases and 4 bases, there was a span of 12 bases. Looked up from germline, CDR1 is LGHNA and CDR2 is YSLEER. CDR3 amino acids: CASSQDRQEGYGYTF. The DNA of the CDR3 is TGCGCCAGCAGCCAAGACAGGCAGGAGGGCTATGGCTACACCTTC.

The rearrangement uses TRBV4-3 and TRBJ2-5, with unresolved D. The germline V and J ends were trimmed by 1 base and 5 bases, with 8 bases remaining between them. Germline loops: CDR1 LGHNA, CDR2 YSLEER. The CDR3 loop spans 13 amino acids. For the CDR3, the DNA is TGCGCCAGCAGCCAAGGTGAGTCGGAGACCCAGTACTTC. Its protein product is CASSQGESETQYF.

The J gene is TRBJ2-7, the V gene TRBV11-2; no reliable D call. Trimming removed 6 bases from V and 2 bases from J, with 11 bases in between. Germline V gives CDR1 SGHAT, CDR2 FQNNGV. CDR3 length: 13 amino acids. The CDR3 sequence: CASSRPTTYEQYF. The CDR3 DNA follows: TGTGCCAGCAGTAGGCCCACAACCTACGAGCAGTACTTC. Complete variable domain (other parts from reference TRBV11-2 and TRBJ2-7): EAGVAQSPRYKIIEKRQSVAFWCNPISGHATLYWYQQILGQGPKLLIQFQNNGVVDDSQLPKDRFSAERLKGVDSTLKIQPAKLEDSAVYLCASSRPTTYEQYFGPGTRLTVT.

This chain links TRBV29-1 with TRBJ1-5; no firm D call. The CDR3 is made up of 12 amino acids. V lost 5 bases to trimming and J lost 4 bases, with 9 bases between them. CDR1 is SQVTM and CDR2 is ANQGSEA in the germline V gene. The CDR3 here is CSVCFGNQPQHF. DNA for the CDR3: TGCAGCGTTTGTTTCGGGAATCAGCCCCAGCATTTT.